This T cell receptor (beta chain) was profiled in a study of technical replicates of blood from several donors. TCRdb's copy holds only in-frame clones and misses some; the assay was immunoSEQ multiplex PCR. The sample has tens of thousands of clones; under 96% are singletons. V shed 3 bases and J shed 0 bases, with 8 bases lying between them. Germline V lookup: CDR1 SGHTA, CDR2 FQGNSA. The CDR3 contains 15 residues. The sequencing sample was made of T cells isolated from PBMCs. The TCR sequence derives from a human donor in good health. J is TRBJ2-2 and V is TRBV7-2; no firm D call. CDR3 in DNA: TGTGCCAGCAGCTTGAGATTAGCGAACACCGGGGAGCTGTTTTTT. This encodes CASSLRLANTGELFF.